The T cell receptor (beta chain) under discussion was sequenced for a study of cytomegalovirus exposure and HLA in healthy donors. Study-wide results and caveats: Judged likely to be a sequencing artifact was a cluster of highly shared sequence variants. For TCR beta chains, V- and J-gene trimming was later linked to a missense DCLRE1C variant. The study had only CMV serostatus as immune exposure information.

V was clipped by 2 bases and J by 7 bases; unmatched bases: 2. This CDR3 has 14 residues. The V gene's germline CDR1 is SGDLS and CDR2 YYNGEE. With respect to this clone: Its antigen is unidentified.

The PCR made use of 60 Vbeta and 13 Jbeta primers. Assay: immunoSEQ multiplex PCR; the TCRdb copy retains only in-frame clones and omits some. Of around 52,000 clones listed, about 80% were seen once; the top ten hold 1.7%. J is TRBJ1-6 and V is TRBV9; 8 positions agree with TRBD1. The TCR sequence derives from a man between 40 and 49 years old in good health and CMV-seronegative. The sample comprised PBMCs. In DNA, the CDR3 is TGTGCCAGCAGCGTCACAGGGGGGAATTCACCCCTCCACTTT. The encoded protein is CASSVTGGNSPLHF.